These T cell receptor beta chains were read from a single sample in a study of response to subunit inactivated influenza vaccine. TCRdb redid the calling of the RT-PCR reads with MiXCR, one entry per CDR3 protein. The sample has 590,000 or so distinct CDR3 sequences; 11% to 15% are singletons. The source was PBMCs from blood, collected around 14 days before vaccination. The receptor source for this set is a man aged 45-65 years who received an inactivated influenza vaccine. CDR3s include the opening cysteine and the closing phenylalanine or tryptophan. Each record gives: V gene, clone size, J gene, CDR3 protein. Size tells how often a clone was seen (once, few, many) or the class of an expanded clone, and some rows leave it out.

TRBV20-1	NA	TRBJ1-1	CSAPGGTLNTEAFF
TRBV24-1	NA	TRBJ2-1	CATSLAAPNEQFF
TRBV4-3	few	TRBJ2-1	CASSQDALGQGYNEQFF
TRBV7-8	few	TRBJ2-1	CASSERTSTFF
TRBV4-3	NA	TRBJ2-1	CASSQGFSGGLSYNEQFF
TRBV6-2/TRBV6-3	few	TRBJ2-1	CASSFRDALFSYNEQFF
TRBV27	NA	TRBJ2-7	CASSSRTHLEQYF
TRBV10-1	few	TRBJ2-3	CASSPDRVSTDTQYF
TRBV12-3/TRBV12-4	few	TRBJ2-2	CASSLAPPAGELFF
TRBV6-1	NA	TRBJ2-2	CASLRERLAGELFF
TRBV12-3/TRBV12-4	NA	TRBJ2-5	CASSTIGETQYF
TRBV5-1	few	TRBJ1-2	CASSVPGQLYGYTF
TRBV7-2	few	TRBJ1-5	CASSLMAGANQPQHF
TRBV2	NA	TRBJ2-7	CASSEGLGSYEQYF
TRBV20-1	few	TRBJ2-7	CSAPITGSYEQYF
TRBV7-9	NA	TRBJ2-5	CASSLVSAQETQYF
TRBV5-1	NA	TRBJ1-4	CASSLFGQGAEKLFF
TRBV5-1	NA	TRBJ2-2	CASSLVSTGGELFF
TRBV20-1	NA	TRBJ1-2	CSASGGRGYGYTF
TRBV27	few	TRBJ2-1	CASSRQGLPIYNEQFF
TRBV12-3/TRBV12-4	NA	TRBJ2-1	CASRRTPFDEQFF
TRBV28	few	TRBJ2-1	CASTSGGSSYNEQFF
TRBV10-3	NA	TRBJ2-3	CAISSGQGYTDTQYF
TRBV12-3/TRBV12-4	few	TRBJ1-2	CASNTLTYGYTF
TRBV20-1	NA	TRBJ1-5	CSARTTGEHQPQHF
TRBV7-7	many	TRBJ2-3	CASSLSPGGGTQYF
TRBV7-2	few	TRBJ1-6	CASSLDGERNSPLHF
TRBV29-1	many	TRBJ2-3	CSVGVDTQYF
TRBV20-1	NA	TRBJ2-5	CSARGQTGRETQYF